This T cell receptor beta chain came from a study of T cell responses to AZD1222 COVID-19 vaccine. Regarding this clone: Its target is not known.

The germline CDR1 and CDR2 sequences are SGHAT and FQNNGV. The CDR3 loop spans 15 amino acids. The V end lost 1 base, the J end lost 5 bases, and 9 bases lay between the germline ends. Study results and caveats: Just six AZD1222 recipients were seropositive at baseline. Recipients of two AZD1222 doses showed rising Spike-specific TCR breadth and depth.

TCRdb's copy holds only in-frame clones and misses some; the assay was immunoSEQ multiplex PCR. The table shows more than 120,000 clones, with approximately 86% occurring only once. The clonotype comes from an adult who received the MenACWY meningococcal vaccine as a control. The genes are TRBV11-2 and TRBJ1-6, with unresolved D. The specimen comprised peripheral blood, sampled 28 days after the second dose of the MenACWY control vaccine. CDR3 sequence reads: CASSLVGGNNSPLHF. CDR3 nucleotides: TGTGCCAGCAGCTTAGTGGGCGGAAATAATTCACCCCTCCACTTT.